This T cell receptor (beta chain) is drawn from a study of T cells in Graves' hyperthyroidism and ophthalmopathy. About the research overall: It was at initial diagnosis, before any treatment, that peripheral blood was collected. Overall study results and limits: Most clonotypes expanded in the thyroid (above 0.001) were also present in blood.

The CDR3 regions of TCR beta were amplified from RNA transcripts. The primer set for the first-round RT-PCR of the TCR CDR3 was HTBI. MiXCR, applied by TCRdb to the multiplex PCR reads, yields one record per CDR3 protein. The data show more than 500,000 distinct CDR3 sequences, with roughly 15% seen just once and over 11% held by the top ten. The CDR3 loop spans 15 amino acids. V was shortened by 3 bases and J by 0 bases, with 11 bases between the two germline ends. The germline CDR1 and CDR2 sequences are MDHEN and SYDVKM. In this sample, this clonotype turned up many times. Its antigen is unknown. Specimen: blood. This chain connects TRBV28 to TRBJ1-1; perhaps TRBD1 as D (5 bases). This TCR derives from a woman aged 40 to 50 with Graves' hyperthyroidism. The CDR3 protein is CASSFGGTMNTEAFF. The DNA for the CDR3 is TGTGCCAGCAGTTTTGGGGGTACAATGAACACTGAAGCTTTCTTT.